This T cell receptor (beta chain) was identified during a study of post-analysis software for immune sequencing data. Study-wide results and caveats: Significantly decreased normalized Chao1 diversity was recorded for multiple sclerosis patients relative to controls. Four or five TRBV segments, including TRBV5-6, TRBV5-1 and TRBV20-1, were more frequent in patients than controls.

Libraries were made from TCR beta cDNA, and they carried unique molecular identifiers. TCRdb recomputed calls from the PCR reads with MiXCR, one row per CDR3 protein. This sample has hundreds of thousands of distinct CDR3 sequences, with roughly three fifths found just once. About this clonotype: Its cognate antigen is unknown.

CDR3 length: 14 amino acids. Germline V gene data show CDR1 as SGHVT and CDR2 as SQSDAQ. The specimen was blood. The J gene is TRBJ2-7, the V gene TRBV7-4, with 7 bases fitting TRBD1. The end of the DNA fits TRBJ2-5 better, so the J call may be wrong. This TCR was recovered from a girl aged 2 to 9 with multiple sclerosis. Here the CDR3 reads CASSLRQGEGTQYF. As DNA, the CDR3 is TGTGCCAGCAGCCTCCGACAGGGAGAAGGGACCCAGTACTTC.